This T cell receptor (beta chain) was captured in a study of cytomegalovirus exposure and HLA in healthy donors. Points on this clone: The antigen is not known.

Primers: 60 Vbeta forward and 13 Jbeta reverse. Clones were sequenced by immunoSEQ multiplex PCR, and TCRdb holds only the in-frame ones, with some missing. In all, the sample yields roughly 200,000 clones. General study findings and limits: Researchers reported in a later analysis that common viral pathogens appeared linked to several top clusters. The study designated 150 or so TCR beta chains cytomegalovirus-associated. Later analysis demonstrated an association between a missense DCLRE1C variant and TCR beta V- and J-gene trimming.

CDR1 and CDR2 from the germline V gene are SEHNR and FQNEAQ (reference sequence). CDR3 size: 15 residues. Trimming removed 4 bases from V and 3 bases from J; junction bases left unmatched: 6. This chain links TRBV7-9 with TRBJ1-1; 9 nucleotides match TRBD1. Sequencing was performed on PBMCs. The TCR sequence derives from a young man in good health and CMV-seronegative. CDR3: CASSSGTGSDTEAFF. In DNA form, the CDR3 reads TGTGCCAGCAGCTCTGGGACAGGGTCGGACACTGAAGCTTTCTTT.